This T cell receptor beta chain was profiled in a study of post-analysis software for immune sequencing data. Regarding the study as a whole: Patients showed TRBV5-6, TRBV5-1 and TRBV20-1 among five TRBV segments more frequent than in controls. Samples prepared in the same batch strongly co-clustered by F measure.

V gave up 3 bases and J gave up 2 bases, with 3 bases separating them. This CDR3 is built from 11 residues. Germline V gene data show CDR1 as DFQATT and CDR2 as SNEGSKA (reference sequence). Each TCR beta cDNA library carried unique molecular identifiers. From the PCR reads, TCRdb called clonotypes with MiXCR, one entry per CDR3 protein. The sample has roughly 570,000 distinct CDR3 sequences; 34% are singletons. This clonotype has only a few counts. The antigen remains unidentified. The sequence came from a girl under 18 with multiple sclerosis. J is TRBJ2-3 and V is TRBV20-1; D uncertain. Sequencing was done on a sample of blood. CDR3 region: CSASYTDTQYF. Written as DNA, the CDR3 is TGCAGTGCTAGTTACACAGATACGCAGTATTTT.